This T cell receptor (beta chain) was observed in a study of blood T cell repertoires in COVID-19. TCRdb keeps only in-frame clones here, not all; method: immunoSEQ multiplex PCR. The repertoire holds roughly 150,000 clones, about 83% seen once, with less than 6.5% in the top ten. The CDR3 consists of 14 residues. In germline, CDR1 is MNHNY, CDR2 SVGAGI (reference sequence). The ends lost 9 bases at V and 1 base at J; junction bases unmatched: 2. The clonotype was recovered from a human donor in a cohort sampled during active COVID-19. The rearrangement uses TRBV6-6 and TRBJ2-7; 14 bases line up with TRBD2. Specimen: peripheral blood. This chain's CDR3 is CASRLAGGSYEQYF. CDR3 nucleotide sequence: TGTGCCAGTAGACTAGCGGGAGGGTCCTACGAGCAGTACTTC.